This T cell receptor beta chain was obtained from a study of blood T cell repertoires in COVID-19. Whole-study context: The origin of the acute and convalescent COVID-19 samples was the United States, Italy and Spain. The cDNA or gDNA used as material had been derived from T cells, B-cell-depleted T cells, or PBMCs.

Note on this clone: Other DNA sequences of this sample code for an identical CDR3.

In the source study's methods: The authors estimated nucleated cell counts from reference gene primer amplification. Profiling relied on immunoSEQ multiplex PCR, and the TCRdb table lists in-frame clones only, not all of them. That table gives V, J and clone size, and the DNA gave D and trimming. Found here are 150,000 to 200,000 clones, roughly 84% of them singletons; the top ten hold about 2.7%. Losses at the gene ends were 5 bases for V and 3 bases for J; bases not matched to a gene: 2. Germline values: CDR1 ENHRY, CDR2 SYGVKD. There are 13 residues in the CDR3. This sequence was found in a human donor with acute or convalescent COVID-19. The donor label of this sample is uncertain. Specimen: peripheral blood. This chain uses TRBV10-3 with TRBJ1-2; 8 bases map to TRBD1. The CDR3 DNA sequence: TGTGCCATCAGTACACAGGGGGACTATGGCTACACCTTC. Amino acid sequence: CAISTQGDYGYTF.